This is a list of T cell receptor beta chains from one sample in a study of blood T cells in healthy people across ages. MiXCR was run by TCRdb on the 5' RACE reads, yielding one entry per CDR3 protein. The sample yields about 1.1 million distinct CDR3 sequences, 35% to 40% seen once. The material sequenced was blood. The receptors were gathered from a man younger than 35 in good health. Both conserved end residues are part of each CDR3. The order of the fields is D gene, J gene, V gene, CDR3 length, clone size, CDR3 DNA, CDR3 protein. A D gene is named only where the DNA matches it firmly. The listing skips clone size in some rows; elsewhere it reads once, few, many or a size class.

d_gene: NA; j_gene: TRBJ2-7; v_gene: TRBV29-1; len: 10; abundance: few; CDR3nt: TGCAGCGTTGGGGTCGACGAGCAGTACTTC; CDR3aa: CSVGVDEQYF
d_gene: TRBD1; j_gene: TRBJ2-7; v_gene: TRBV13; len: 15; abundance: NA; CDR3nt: TGCGCCAGCAGCCCAGGACAGGGGGGAGTGTACGAGCAGTACTTC; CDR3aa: CASSPGQGGVYEQYF
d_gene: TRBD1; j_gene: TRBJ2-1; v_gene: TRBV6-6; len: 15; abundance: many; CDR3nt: TGTGCCAGCAGCCGATTGGGACAGGGGGTAAATGAGCAGTTCTTC; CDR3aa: CASSRLGQGVNEQFF
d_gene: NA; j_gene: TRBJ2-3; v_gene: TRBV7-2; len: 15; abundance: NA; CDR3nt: TGTGCCTGCAGCTTGGAAGGTTCGGGCACAGATACGCAGTATTTT; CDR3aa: CACSLEGSGTDTQYF
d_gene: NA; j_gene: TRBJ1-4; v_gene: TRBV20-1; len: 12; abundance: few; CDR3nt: TGCAGTGCTCCGGGATCAACTGGGGAACTGTTTTTT; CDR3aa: CSAPGSTGELFF
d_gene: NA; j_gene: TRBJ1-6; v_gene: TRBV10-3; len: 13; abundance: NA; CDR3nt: TGTGCCATCGCGGTATCCTATAATTCACCCCTCCACTTT; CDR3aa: CAIAVSYNSPLHF
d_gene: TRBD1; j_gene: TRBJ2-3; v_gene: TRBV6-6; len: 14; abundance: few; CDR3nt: TGTGCCAGCAGAATGACAGGGGACACAGATACGCAGTATTTT; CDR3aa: CASRMTGDTDTQYF
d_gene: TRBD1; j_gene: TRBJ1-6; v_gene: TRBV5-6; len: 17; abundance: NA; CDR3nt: TGTGCCAGCAGCCGATCAGACAGGGGCTCCTATAATTCACCCCTCCACTTT; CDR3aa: CASSRSDRGSYNSPLHF
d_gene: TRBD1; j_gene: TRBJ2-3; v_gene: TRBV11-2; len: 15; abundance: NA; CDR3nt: TGTGCCAGCAGCTCGGGACAGGGTAGCACAGATACGCAGTATTTT; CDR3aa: CASSSGQGSTDTQYF
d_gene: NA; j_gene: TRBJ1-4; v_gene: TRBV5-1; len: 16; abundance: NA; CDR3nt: TGCGCCAGCAGCTTTCGAGGGGTGGGTCTTAATGAAAAACTGTTTTTT; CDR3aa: CASSFRGVGLNEKLFF
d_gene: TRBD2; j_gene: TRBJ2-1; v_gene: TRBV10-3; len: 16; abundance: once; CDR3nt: TGTGCCATCAGTGACCCCGCGGGACTAGTTGATAATGAGCAGTTCTTC; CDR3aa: CAISDPAGLVDNEQFF
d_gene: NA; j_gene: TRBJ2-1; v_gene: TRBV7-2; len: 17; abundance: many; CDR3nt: TGTGCCAGCAGCTTACGGCTCAGCGGGCCTCCCTACAATGAGCAGTTCTTC; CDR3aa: CASSLRLSGPPYNEQFF
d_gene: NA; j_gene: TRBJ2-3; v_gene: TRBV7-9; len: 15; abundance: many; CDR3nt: TGTGCCAGCAGGGCGGAGGACGGGTACACAGATACGCAGTATTTT; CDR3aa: CASRAEDGYTDTQYF
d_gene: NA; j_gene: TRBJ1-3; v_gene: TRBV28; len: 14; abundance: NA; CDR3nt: TGTGCCAGCAGGGGGGGGTCCTCTGGAAACACCATATATTTT; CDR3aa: CASRGGSSGNTIYF
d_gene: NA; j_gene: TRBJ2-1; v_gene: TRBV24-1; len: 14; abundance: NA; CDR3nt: TGTGCCACCAACACCGGGACCATGAAAGAGACCCAGTTCTTC; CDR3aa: CATNTGTMKETQFF